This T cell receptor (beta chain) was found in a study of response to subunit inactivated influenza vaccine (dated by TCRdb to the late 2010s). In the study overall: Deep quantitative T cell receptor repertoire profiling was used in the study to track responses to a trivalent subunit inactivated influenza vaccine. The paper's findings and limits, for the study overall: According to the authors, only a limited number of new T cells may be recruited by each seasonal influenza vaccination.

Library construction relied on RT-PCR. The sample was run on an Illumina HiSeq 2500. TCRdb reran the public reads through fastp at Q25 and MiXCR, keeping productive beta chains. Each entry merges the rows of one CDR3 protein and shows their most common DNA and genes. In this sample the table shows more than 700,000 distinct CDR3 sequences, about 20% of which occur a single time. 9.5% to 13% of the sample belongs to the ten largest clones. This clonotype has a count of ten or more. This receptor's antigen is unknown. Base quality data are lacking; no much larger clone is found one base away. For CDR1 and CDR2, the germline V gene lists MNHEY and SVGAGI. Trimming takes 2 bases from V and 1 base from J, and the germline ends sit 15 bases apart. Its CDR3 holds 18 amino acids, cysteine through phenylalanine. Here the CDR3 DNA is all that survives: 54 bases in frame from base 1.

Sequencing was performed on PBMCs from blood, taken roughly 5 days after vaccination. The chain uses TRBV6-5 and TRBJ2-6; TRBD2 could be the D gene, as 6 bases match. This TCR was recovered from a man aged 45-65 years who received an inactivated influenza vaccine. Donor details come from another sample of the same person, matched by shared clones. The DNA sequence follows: TGTGCCAGCAGTTACGTCTCCCCGGGGGTTTCTGGGGCCAACGTCCTGACTTTC. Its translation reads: CASSYVSPGVSGANVLTF.